This T cell receptor beta chain originates from a study of T-cell memory formation after mild COVID-19. The V and J ends lost 5 bases and 5 bases respectively, with 14 bases between them. CDR1 and CDR2 from the germline V gene are SNHLY and FYNNEI. This CDR3 is 14 amino acids long. Of note for this clonotype: The antigen is not known.

Overall study findings and caveats: Cross-reactive memory seemingly joined, as some responding clones were found in pre-infection memory.

One entry per CDR3 protein results from TCRdb running MiXCR on the 5' RACE reads. Here the sample spans approximately 250,000 distinct CDR3 sequences, 15% to 20% being singletons. Sample: PBMCs or a T cell subset sorted from them (not recorded which). This rearrangement joins TRBV2 to TRBJ2-3; D gene unclear. The clonotype originates from a man aged 18 to 30 who had mild COVID-19 (a few samples of this study predate the infection). Cell type and time point are not known. CDR3 DNA: TGTGCCAGCAGTTTGGTGGGTAGAGAAGATACGCAGTATTTT. Its protein product is CASSLVGREDTQYF.